This entry describes one T cell receptor (beta chain). Using immunoSEQ multiplex PCR, the repertoire was profiled, and TCRdb retains in-frame clones only, with some absent. The repertoire consists of approximately 280,000 clones, with 65% to 90% occurring once and the leading ten covering about 1%. This entry belongs to a study of cytomegalovirus exposure and HLA in healthy donors. CDR3 size: 14 residues. In germline, CDR1 is MGHRA, CDR2 YSYEKL. V was pared by 7 bases and J by 4 bases, with 7 bases of the junction left unmatched. This sequence joins TRBV4-1 and TRBJ1-2; 9 bases map to TRBD1. This receptor was taken from a woman aged 18-29 years in good health and CMV-seronegative. Sequenced input: PBMCs. As DNA, the CDR3 is TGCGCCAGCACACGGGACAGGGTCTCCTATGGCTACACCTTC. Its protein product is CASTRDRVSYGYTF.